The 28 T cell receptor beta chains below all came from one sample that was sequenced in a study of blood T cell repertoires in COVID-19. Only in-frame clones appear in the TCRdb table, and some are missing; sequencing was by immunoSEQ multiplex PCR. The sample records some 130,000 clones, about 79% being singletons. Source material: peripheral blood. The source of these receptors is a woman aged 50 to 60 with acute or convalescent COVID-19.

CDR3 nucleotide sequence: TGTGCCAGCAGCGTAGACTTGGGACAGAACTATGGCTACACCTTC. Protein: CASSVDLGQNYGYTF. V is TRBV9 and J is TRBJ1-2; 7 nucleotides line up with TRBD1. Losses at the gene ends were 0 bases for V and 2 bases for J; bases not matched to a gene: 4. The CDR3 runs 15 residues. Germline assignment: CDR1 SGDLS and CDR2 YYNGEE.

V usage is TRBV19 and J usage is TRBJ1-5; D is possibly TRBD1 (5 bases). With 6 bases removed from V and 6 bases from J, the gap between germline ends came to 18 bases. Looked up from germline, CDR1 is LNHDA and CDR2 is SQIVND (reference sequence). The CDR3 extends over 15 amino acids. The CDR3 region is CASRPGPGGGQPQHF. CDR3 nucleotide sequence: TGTGCCAGTAGGCCTGGTCCCGGGGGTGGTCAGCCCCAGCATTTT.

The CDR3 DNA reads TGCAGTGCTAGTGCAAGCCTTACCGGGGAGCTGTTTTTT. Translating it yields CSASASLTGELFF. The chain uses TRBV20-1 and TRBJ2-2, with D uncertain. In germline, CDR1 is DFQATT, CDR2 SNEGSKA (reference sequence). CDR3 length: 13 residues. V was shortened by 3 bases and J by 5 bases, with 10 bases between the two germline ends.

The rearrangement joins TRBV25-1 to TRBJ2-1; 11 nucleotides match TRBD2. The V segment lost 4 bases and the J segment 3 bases; nucleotides outside the gene matches: 8. This CDR3 region has 17 residues. The V gene's germline CDR1 is MGHDK and CDR2 SYGVNS. CDR3 in amino acids: CASSGPKTSGVYNEQFF. CDR3 bases: TGTGCCAGCAGTGGTCCCAAGACTAGCGGGGTCTACAATGAGCAGTTCTTC.

The chain recombines TRBV12-5 with TRBJ1-5; 9 bases map to TRBD1. The CDR3 runs to 14 residues. The germline gives CDR1 LGHNT, CDR2 FRNRAP. J gave up 5 bases and V 5 bases, and 4 bases lay outside the gene matches. CDR3 nucleotide sequence: TGTGCTAGTGGTGCCGGGACAGGGTATCAGCCCCAGCATTTT. Translating gives CASGAGTGYQPQHF.

This clone was recorded once. This sequence joins TRBV4-2 and TRBJ2-7, with 9 bases identical to TRBD2. The CDR3 spans 17 residues. Germline CDR1 LGHNA, CDR2 YNFKEQ. The V gene end was trimmed by 3 bases and the J gene end by 4 bases; junction bases not matched to a gene: 13. The CDR3 loop reads CASSHGVIAGDVYEQYF. The CDR3 nucleotides are TGTGCCAGCAGCCACGGGGTGATAGCGGGGGACGTTTACGAGCAGTACTTC.

The chain links TRBV10-1 to TRBJ1-1; 8 bases are shared with TRBD1. This CDR3 region has 15 residues. J was trimmed by 1 base and V by 0 bases; bases with no gene match: 1. The germline V gene has CDR1 WNHNN and CDR2 SYGVQD (reference sequence). CDR3 region: CASSESQGANTEAFF. The CDR3 DNA follows: TGCGCCAGCAGTGAGTCGCAGGGGGCGAACACTGAAGCTTTCTTT.

The chain uses TRBV6-2 or TRBV6-3 and TRBJ2-6; TRBD1 matches 9 bases. Germline CDR1 is MNHEY and CDR2 is SVGEGT. This CDR3 is built from 19 residues. Germline trimming cut 4 bases from V and 0 bases from J; bases unmatched to any gene: 10. CDR3 amino acids: CASSFDRGLGTSGANVLTF. CDR3 sequence (DNA): TGTGCCAGCAGTTTCGACAGGGGGTTAGGGACCTCTGGGGCCAACGTCCTGACTTTC.

This clone was seen only a few times. The chain is built from TRBV2 and TRBJ1-6; maybe TRBD1 (6 bases). V lost 6 bases to trimming and J lost 10 bases, with 13 bases between them. Looked up from germline, CDR1 is SNHLY and CDR2 is FYNNEI. The CDR3 sequence is 13 residues long. The CDR3 DNA follows: TGTGCCAGCAGCGCACAGGGAAAATCACCCCTCCACTTT. It yields the protein CASSAQGKSPLHF.

V and J are TRBV19 and TRBJ1-5, with a possible D match to TRBD1 (6 bases). CDR1 LNHDA and CDR2 SQIVND come from the germline V gene (reference sequence). This CDR3 spans 15 amino acids. V was shortened by 2 bases and J by 1 base, with 9 bases between the two germline ends. In DNA, the CDR3 is TGTGCCAGTAGTATATCCAGGGGCAGCAATCAGCCCCAGCATTTT. Translation gives CASSISRGSNQPQHF.

The chain links TRBV6-4 to TRBJ1-5; a weak D match, TRBD1 (5 bases). The germline gives CDR1 MRHNA, CDR2 SNTAGT. V lost 9 bases to trimming and J lost 3 bases, with 21 bases between them. This CDR3 region has 16 residues. The CDR3 DNA sequence: TGTGCCAGAAGTAGACGAGACAGAAAAACCAATCAGCCCCAGCATTTT. Translating gives CARSRRDRKTNQPQHF.

This clone has just a few counts. This rearrangement joins TRBV3-1 (or the pseudogene TRBV3-2) to TRBJ1-6; weak D call: TRBD1 (6 bases). The germline gives CDR1 LGHDT, CDR2 YNNKEL (reference sequence). V lost 4 bases and J 7 bases, leaving 8 bases between the germline ends. The CDR3 contains 13 residues. The CDR3, as DNA: TGTGCCAGCAGCCTAGACAGGAATTCACCCCTCCACTTT. The encoded protein is CASSLDRNSPLHF.

The V gene is TRBV19, the J gene TRBJ1-5; D is perhaps TRBD1 (6 bases). The CDR3 is 14 residues long. Germline-derived CDR1 and CDR2 are LNHDA and SQIVND (reference sequence). Trimming took 7 bases from V and 2 from J, leaving 12 bases between them. CDR3 bases: TGTGCCAGTAATCAACAGGGTGGCAATCAGCCCCAGCATTTT. This codes for CASNQQGGNQPQHF.

This chain uses TRBV3-1 (or the pseudogene TRBV3-2) with TRBJ1-1, with a tentative D call TRBD1 (6 bases). Trimming removed 1 base from V and 3 bases from J, with 9 bases in between. The CDR3 has 14 amino acids. Germline CDR1 and CDR2: LGHDT and YNNKEL (reference sequence). CDR3 sequence: CASSQGGRDTEAFF. The CDR3 coding sequence is TGTGCCAGCAGCCAAGGGGGGCGGGACACTGAAGCTTTCTTT.

This chain links TRBV11-1 with TRBJ1-2; 7 bases match TRBD1. The V gene's germline CDR1 is SGHAT and CDR2 FQDESV (reference sequence). The CDR3 contains 13 residues. J lost 4 bases, V lost 5 bases, and 4 bases had no gene match. CDR3 protein: CASSPGQLYGYTF. The CDR3 coding sequence is TGTGCCAGCAGCCCGGGACAGCTCTATGGCTACACCTTC.

This clone was counted a few times. The CDR3 reads CASSREIEAFF. In DNA form, the CDR3 reads TGTGCCAGCAGCCGAGAGATTGAAGCTTTCTTT. The genes are TRBV11-2 and TRBJ1-1; no reliable D call. With 5 bases removed from V and 7 bases from J, the gap between germline ends came to 8 bases. The V gene's germline CDR1 is SGHAT and CDR2 FQNNGV. This CDR3 comprises 11 residues.

This clone was observed once. This chain joins TRBV4-1 and TRBJ1-1; TRBD1 might be the D (6 bases). The CDR3 has 13 amino acids. Trimming left V 5 bases short and J 10 bases short, with 17 bases between. The germline V gene has CDR1 MGHRA and CDR2 YSYEKL. The DNA of the CDR3 is TGCGCCAGCAGCACCGTGGGACAAAACGGAGCTTTCTTT. Protein product: CASSTVGQNGAFF.

V is TRBV7-2 and J is TRBJ2-3; the match to TRBD2 covers 8 bases. This CDR3 contains 16 residues. Germline V gene data show CDR1 as SGHTA and CDR2 as FQGNSA. J gave up 1 base and V 2 bases, and 5 bases lay outside the gene matches. The CDR3: CASSLFGLAGTDTQYF. The CDR3 nucleotides read TGTGCCAGCAGCTTATTCGGACTAGCCGGCACAGATACGCAGTATTTT. The full variable domain, rest sourced from reference TRBV7-2 and TRBJ2-3, is GAGVSQSPSNKVTEKGKDVELRCDPISGHTALYWYRQSLGQGLEFLIYFQGNSAPDKSGLPSDRFSAERTGGSVSTLTIQRTQQEDSAVYLCASSLFGLAGTDTQYFGPGTRLTVL.

The chain has TRBV5-1 and TRBJ2-7, with 8 bases fitting TRBD1. CDR3 size: 15 residues. The ends lost 6 bases at V and 7 bases at J; junction bases unmatched: 15. The germline CDR1 and CDR2 sequences are SGHRS and YFSETQ. The CDR3 region is CASTALGQAAEEQYF. The CDR3 DNA reads TGCGCCAGCACCGCGTTGGGACAGGCCGCTGAGGAGCAGTACTTC. The whole variable domain, remainder taken from reference TRBV5-1 and TRBJ2-7, is KAGVTQTPRYLIKTRGQQVTLSCSPISGHRSVSWYQQTPGQGLQFLFEYFSETQRNKGNFPGRFSGRQFSNSRSEMNVSTLELGDSALYLCASTALGQAAEEQYFGPGTRLTVT.

The CDR3 is CAWRAGLVLNTEAFF. CDR3 DNA: TGTGCCTGGAGGGCGGGACTGGTACTGAACACTGAAGCTTTCTTT. The rearrangement links TRBV30 to TRBJ1-1; the D gene is possibly TRBD1 (5 bases). Trimming cost V 3 bases and J 0 bases, with 14 bases left between them. The CDR3 spans 15 residues. Germline loops: CDR1 GTSNPN, CDR2 SVGIG (reference sequence).

The chain employs TRBV7-2 and TRBJ2-3; 7 bases agree with TRBD2. CDR3 size: 17 residues. V was clipped by 1 base and J by 0 bases; unmatched bases: 7. Per the germline V gene, CDR1 is SGHTA and CDR2 is FQGNSA. This chain's CDR3 is CASSLVSGGLSTDTQYF. Written as DNA, the CDR3 is TGTGCCAGCAGCTTAGTTTCGGGGGGTCTGAGCACAGATACGCAGTATTTT.

This clone was detected ten times or more. This chain connects TRBV5-1 to TRBJ2-1; D perhaps matches TRBD1 (6 bases). Germline assignment: CDR1 SGHRS and CDR2 YFSETQ. The V end was cut by 2 bases, the J end by 9 bases, with 9 bases between. This CDR3 comprises 12 residues. The CDR3 loop is CASSLQGVEQFF. The CDR3 region has the DNA TGCGCCAGCAGCTTACAGGGCGTTGAGCAGTTCTTC.

The chain employs TRBV19 and TRBJ2-3, with D possibly TRBD2 on 6 matching bases. V shed 4 bases and J shed 2 bases, with 13 bases lying between them. CDR1 LNHDA and CDR2 SQIVND come from the germline V gene (reference sequence). This CDR3 comprises 15 residues. The CDR3 loop reads CASSTLGGNTDTQYF. As DNA, the CDR3 is TGTGCCAGTAGTACTTTAGGAGGGAACACAGATACGCAGTATTTT.

The V gene is TRBV7-8, the J gene TRBJ2-5, with a tentative D call TRBD2 (7 bases). Germline CDR1 and CDR2: SGHVS and FQNEAQ. The V end lost 7 bases, the J end lost 6 bases, and 24 bases lay between the germline ends. There are 16 residues in the CDR3. CDR3 region: CASTPQRWGGEKTQYF. CDR3 nucleotides: TGTGCCAGCACCCCCCAGCGGTGGGGGGGCGAGAAGACCCAGTACTTC.

Turning to this clone: Other DNA variants within this sample encode the same CDR3. The chain carries TRBV27 and TRBJ1-1, with D possibly being TRBD1 (6 bases). The CDR3 sequence is 14 residues long. The V gene lost 6 bases and the J gene lost 1 base, with 12 bases spanning the gap. The V gene's germline CDR1 is MNHEY and CDR2 SMNVEV (reference sequence). The CDR3, as DNA: TGTGCCAGCAGCCTAGGGGGAAGGAACACTGAAGCTTTCTTT. It encodes CASSLGGRNTEAFF.

This clone came up a few times. The chain has TRBV6-2 or TRBV6-3 and TRBJ2-7, with D perhaps TRBD1 (7 bases). V was cut by 3 bases and J by 2 bases, with 17 bases left in between. Germline CDR1 and CDR2: MNHEY and SVGEGT. The CDR3 has 16 amino acids. As DNA, the CDR3 is TGTGCCAGCAGTTATTCAGGGGGGTCTAGAACCTACGAGCAGTACTTC. Encoded protein: CASSYSGGSRTYEQYF.

The chain employs TRBV19 and TRBJ2-2, with TRBD1 matching 8 bases. V was clipped by 5 bases and J by 1 base; unmatched bases: 9. CDR1 and CDR2 (germline): LNHDA, SQIVND (reference sequence). The CDR3 covers 17 residues. The CDR3, as DNA: TGTGCCAGTAGTGCTTACTCCGGGACAGGGAACACCGGGGAGCTGTTTTTT. Translation gives CASSAYSGTGNTGELFF.

This chain uses TRBV6-4 with TRBJ1-4; 9 bases are a match to TRBD1. The germline gives CDR1 MRHNA, CDR2 SNTAGT. CDR3 length: 15 residues. V was pared by 6 bases and J by 1 base, with 3 bases of the junction left unmatched. The CDR3 reads CASSRTGETNEKLFF. CDR3 DNA: TGTGCCAGCAGCCGGACAGGGGAAACTAATGAAAAACTGTTTTTT.